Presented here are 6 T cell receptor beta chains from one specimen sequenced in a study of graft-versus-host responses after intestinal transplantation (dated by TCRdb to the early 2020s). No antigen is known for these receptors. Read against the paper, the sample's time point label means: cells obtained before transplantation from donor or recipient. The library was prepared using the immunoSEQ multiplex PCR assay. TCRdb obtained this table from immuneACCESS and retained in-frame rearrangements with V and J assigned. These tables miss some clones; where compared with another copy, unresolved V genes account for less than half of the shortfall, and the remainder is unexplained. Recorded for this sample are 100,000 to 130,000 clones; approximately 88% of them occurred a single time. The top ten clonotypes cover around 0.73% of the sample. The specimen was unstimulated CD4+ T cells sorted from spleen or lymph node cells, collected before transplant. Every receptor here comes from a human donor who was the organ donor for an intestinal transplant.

The CDR3 DNA is TGTGCCAGCAGCTTGGTGGGGCAGGGGAAAGAGACCCAGTACTTC. It specifies CASSLVGQGKETQYF. The gene calls are TRBV5-4 and TRBJ2-5; a possible D gene is TRBD1 (6 bases). This CDR3 has 15 residues. Trimming removed 0 bases from V and 3 bases from J, with 12 bases in between. Germline V gene lookup returns CDR1 SGHNT and CDR2 YYREEE (reference sequence).

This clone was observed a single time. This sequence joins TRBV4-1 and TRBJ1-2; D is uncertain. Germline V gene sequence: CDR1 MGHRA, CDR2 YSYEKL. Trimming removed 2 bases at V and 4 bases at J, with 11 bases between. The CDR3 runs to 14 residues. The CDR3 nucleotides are TGCGCCAGCAGCCAACCCAGGTCCCCCTATGGCTACACCTTC. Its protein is CASSQPRSPYGYTF.

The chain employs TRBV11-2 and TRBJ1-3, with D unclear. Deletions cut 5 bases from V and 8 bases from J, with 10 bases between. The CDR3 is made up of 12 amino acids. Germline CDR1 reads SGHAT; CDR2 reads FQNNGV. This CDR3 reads CASSPLGYTIYF. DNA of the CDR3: TGTGCCAGCAGCCCTTTGGGATACACCATATATTTT.

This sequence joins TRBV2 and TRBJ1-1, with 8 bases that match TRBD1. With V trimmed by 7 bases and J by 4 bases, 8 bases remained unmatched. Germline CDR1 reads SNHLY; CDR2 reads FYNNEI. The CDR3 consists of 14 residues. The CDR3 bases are TGTGCCAGCATGAGGACAGGGACGGTCACTGAAGCTTTCTTT. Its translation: CASMRTGTVTEAFF.

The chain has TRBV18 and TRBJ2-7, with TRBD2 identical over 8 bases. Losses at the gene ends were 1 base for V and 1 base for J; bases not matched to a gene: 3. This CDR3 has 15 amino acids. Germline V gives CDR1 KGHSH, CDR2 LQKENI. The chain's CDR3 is CASSPRASGSYEQYF. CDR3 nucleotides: TGTGCCAGCTCACCACGGGCTAGCGGGTCCTACGAGCAGTACTTC. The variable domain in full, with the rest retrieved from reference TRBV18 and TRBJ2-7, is NAGVMQNPRHLVRRRGQEARLRCSPMKGHSHVYWYRQLPEEGLKFMVYLQKENIIDESGMPKERFSAEFPKEGPSILRIQQVVRGDSAAYFCASSPRASGSYEQYFGPGTRLTVT.

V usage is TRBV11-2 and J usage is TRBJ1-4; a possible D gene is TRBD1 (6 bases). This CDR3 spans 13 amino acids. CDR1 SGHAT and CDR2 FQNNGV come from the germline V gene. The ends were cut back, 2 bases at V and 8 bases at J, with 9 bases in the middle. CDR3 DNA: TGTGCCAGCAGCTTACAGGGGAGAGAAAAACTGTTTTTT. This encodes CASSLQGREKLFF. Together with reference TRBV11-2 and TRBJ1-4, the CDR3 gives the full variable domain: EAGVAQSPRYKIIEKRQSVAFWCNPISGHATLYWYQQILGQGPKLLIQFQNNGVVDDSQLPKDRFSAERLKGVDSTLKIQPAKLEDSAVYLCASSLQGREKLFFGSGTQLSVL.